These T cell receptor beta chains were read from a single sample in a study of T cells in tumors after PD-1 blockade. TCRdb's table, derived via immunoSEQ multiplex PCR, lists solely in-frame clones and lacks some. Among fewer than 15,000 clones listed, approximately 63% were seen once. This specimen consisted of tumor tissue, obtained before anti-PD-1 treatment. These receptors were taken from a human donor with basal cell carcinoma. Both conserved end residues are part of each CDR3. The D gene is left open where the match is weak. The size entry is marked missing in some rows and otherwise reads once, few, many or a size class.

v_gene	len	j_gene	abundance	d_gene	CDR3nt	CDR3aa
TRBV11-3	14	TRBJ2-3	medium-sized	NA	TGTGCCAGCAGCTTATTCCGGAGCACAGATACGCAGTATTTT	CASSLFRSTDTQYF
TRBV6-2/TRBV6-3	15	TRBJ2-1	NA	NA	TGTGCCAGCAGTCCGGAGGGGGGGTGGGACAATGAGCAGTTCTTC	CASSPEGGWDNEQFF
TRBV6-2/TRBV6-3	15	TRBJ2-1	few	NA	TGTGCCAGCAGTCTCCGGGGACTCCGCTACAATGAGCAGTTCTTC	CASSLRGLRYNEQFF
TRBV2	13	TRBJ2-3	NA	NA	TGTGCCAGCAGTGGGGAGTTCACAGATACGCAGTATTTT	CASSGEFTDTQYF
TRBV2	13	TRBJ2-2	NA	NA	TGTGCCAGCAGTGGGCAGGGCGCCGGGGAGCTGTTTTTT	CASSGQGAGELFF
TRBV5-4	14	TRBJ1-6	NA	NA	TGTGCCAGCAGCTTGGTGGTCAGGGGCTCACCCCTCCACTTT	CASSLVVRGSPLHF
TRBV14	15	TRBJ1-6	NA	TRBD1	TGTGCCAGCAGCCAAAGGGACAGCAGTAATTCACCCCTCCACTTT	CASSQRDSSNSPLHF
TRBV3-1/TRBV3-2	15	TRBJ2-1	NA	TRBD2	TGTGCCAGCAGCCAACTAGCGGTGGGATACAATGAGCAGTTCTTC	CASSQLAVGYNEQFF
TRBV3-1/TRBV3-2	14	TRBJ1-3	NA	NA	TGTGCCAGCAGCCAGACTGACTCTGGAAACACCATATATTTT	CASSQTDSGNTIYF
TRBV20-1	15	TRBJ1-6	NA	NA	TGCAGTGCTAGTGGACTAAGCTCCTATAATTCACCCCTCCACTTT	CSASGLSSYNSPLHF
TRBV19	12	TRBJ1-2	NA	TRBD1	TGTGCCAGTGAGGACAGGGACTATGGCTACACCTTC	CASEDRDYGYTF
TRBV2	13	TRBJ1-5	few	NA	TGTGCCAGCAGTGTGGGTTCCAATCAGCCCCAGCATTTT	CASSVGSNQPQHF